The rows below give T cell receptor beta chains drawn from one sample of a study of T cell responses to AZD1222 COVID-19 vaccine. Profiling relied on immunoSEQ multiplex PCR, and the TCRdb table lists in-frame clones only, not all of them. The repertoire includes roughly 180,000 clones, around 90% of them detected once, and under 1.5% sits in the top ten. The sample in question was peripheral blood, obtained 28 days after the second AZD1222 dose. The receptors come from an adult who received the AZD1222 COVID-19 vaccine. The CDR3 runs from the conserved cysteine through the conserved F or W. A D gene is named only where the DNA matches it firmly.

TRBV9	TRBD1	TRBJ1-2	CASIPLGGTGESGYTF	TGTGCCAGCATACCTTTGGGCGGGACAGGGGAAAGTGGCTACACCTTC
TRBV3-1/TRBV3-2	-	TRBJ2-5	CASSQGAPGNIFQETQYF	TGTGCCAGCAGCCAAGGGGCACCGGGAAATATATTTCAAGAGACCCAGTACTTC
TRBV5-5	TRBD1	TRBJ2-7	CASSFPGTGSSYEQYF	TGTGCCAGCAGCTTTCCCGGGACAGGGAGCTCCTACGAGCAGTACTTC
TRBV19	TRBD1	TRBJ2-5	CASSPQGARETQYF	TGTGCCAGTAGCCCACAGGGGGCTCGGGAGACCCAGTACTTC
TRBV7-8	-	TRBJ1-1	CASSTDDGRGTEAFF	TGTGCCAGCAGCACTGACGACGGGCGAGGCACTGAAGCTTTCTTT
TRBV9	TRBD1	TRBJ1-1	CASSSSTGRMNTEAFF	TGTGCCAGCAGCTCCTCGACAGGGAGAATGAACACTGAAGCTTTCTTT
TRBV19	TRBD1	TRBJ2-5	CASSSRQGARETQYF	TGTGCCAGTAGTAGCCGACAGGGGGCACGAGAGACCCAGTACTTC
TRBV7-7	-	TRBJ1-1	CASSRGQNTEAFF	TGTGCTAGCAGCAGGGGACAGAACACTGAAGCTTTCTTT
TRBV28	-	TRBJ2-7	CASKLGWGLEQYF	TGTGCCAGCAAACTAGGATGGGGGCTCGAGCAGTACTTC
TRBV28	TRBD1	TRBJ2-6	CASSYRGAGANVLTF	TGTGCCAGCAGCTACAGGGGTGCTGGGGCCAACGTCCTGACTTTC
TRBV18	TRBD1	TRBJ2-5	CASSPTGGQETQYF	TGTGCCAGCTCACCCACAGGGGGCCAAGAGACCCAGTACTTC
TRBV6-5	TRBD1	TRBJ1-3	CASSGDRGSGNTIYF	TGTGCCAGCAGCGGGGACAGGGGCTCTGGAAACACCATATATTTT
TRBV11-2	-	TRBJ2-2	CASNAGTWGKNTGELFF	TGTGCCAGCAACGCGGGGACCTGGGGGAAGAACACCGGGGAGCTGTTTTTT
TRBV6-2/TRBV6-3	-	TRBJ1-5	CASSGVRQPQHF	TGTGCCAGCAGTGGGGTGAGGCAGCCCCAGCATTTT
TRBV12-5	TRBD1	TRBJ2-7	CASGSPTGLLTLYVYEQYF	TGTGCTAGTGGTTCCCCGACAGGGCTACTAACCCTCTACGTCTACGAGCAGTACTTC
TRBV28	TRBD1	TRBJ1-2	CASSPRDRPYGYTF	TGTGCCAGCAGTCCTCGGGACAGACCCTATGGCTACACCTTC
TRBV5-1	-	TRBJ1-6	CASSQSRPDSPLHF	TGCGCCAGCAGCCAATCTCGTCCCGATTCACCCCTCCACTTT